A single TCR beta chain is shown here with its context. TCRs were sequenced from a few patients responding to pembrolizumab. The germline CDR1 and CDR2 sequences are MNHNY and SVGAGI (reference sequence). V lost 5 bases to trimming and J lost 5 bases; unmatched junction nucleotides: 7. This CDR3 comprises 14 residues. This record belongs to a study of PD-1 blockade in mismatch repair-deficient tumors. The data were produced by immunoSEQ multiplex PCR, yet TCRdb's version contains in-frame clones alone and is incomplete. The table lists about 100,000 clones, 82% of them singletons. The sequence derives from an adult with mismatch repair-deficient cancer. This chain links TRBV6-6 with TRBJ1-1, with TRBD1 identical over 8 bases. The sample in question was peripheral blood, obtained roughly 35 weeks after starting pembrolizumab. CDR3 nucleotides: TGTGCCAGCAGTGGCAACCAGGGGGCGACTGAAGCTTTCTTT. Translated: CASSGNQGATEAFF.